This is a list of T cell receptor beta chains from one sample in a study of T cells after yellow fever vaccination. TCRdb re-analysed the 5' RACE reads in MiXCR, keeping a single row per CDR3 protein. The table includes some 240,000 distinct CDR3 sequences, about 3.7% detected once. The input for sequencing was PBMCs, taken 15 days after the yellow fever booster vaccination. These receptors all stem from a man between 18 and 35 years old who received the YFV17D yellow fever vaccine. Each CDR3 is given with its conserved first and last residue. The D gene is left open where the match is weak. Some rows have no size entry. The others give once, few or many, or a class for an expanded clone.

many	TRBV20-1	TRBJ1-6	-	TGCAGTGCTAGATCAGGACAGCGGAATTCACCCCTCCACTTT	CSARSGQRNSPLHF
many	TRBV7-9	TRBJ2-1	-	TGTGCCAGCAGCCCCCACAATGAGCAGTTCTTC	CASSPHNEQFF
many	TRBV7-2	TRBJ1-3	-	TGTGCCAGCAGCGAACAGGGACACACCATATATTTT	CASSEQGHTIYF
few	TRBV20-1	TRBJ1-3	-	TGCAGTGCTCCCGACAGGAGGGTAAACACCATATATTTT	CSAPDRRVNTIYF
many	TRBV7-2	TRBJ2-3	-	TGTGCCAGCAGCTATGAGGCTAGCACAGATACGCAGTATTTT	CASSYEASTDTQYF
-	TRBV3-1	TRBJ2-2	-	TGTGCCAGCAGCCAGACCAGGATCACCGGGGAGCTGTTTTTT	CASSQTRITGELFF
many	TRBV7-9	TRBJ2-1	TRBD1	TGTGCCAGCAGCTTAGTGTGGACAGGGGGCCACAATGAGCAGTTCTTC	CASSLVWTGGHNEQFF
many	TRBV7-7	TRBJ2-2	TRBD1	TGTGCTAGCAGCCAGAAACCCCGAAACTACAGGGGGCCGGGCACCGGGGAGCTGTTTTTT	CASSQKPRNYRGPGTGELFF
-	TRBV28	TRBJ1-5	TRBD1	TGTGCCAGCAGTTCGGGACAGGGGGCAGGGCAGCCCCAGCATTTT	CASSSGQGAGQPQHF
many	TRBV5-4	TRBJ2-3	TRBD1	TGTGCCAGCAGCCAGGACAGGGAAACAGATACGCAGTATTTT	CASSQDRETDTQYF
many	TRBV4-1	TRBJ1-2	-	TGCGCCAGCAGCCAATGGATACTTTCAGCATCTAACTATGGCTACACCTTC	CASSQWILSASNYGYTF
many	TRBV5-5	TRBJ1-2	-	TGTGCCAGCAGCATCATGAACTATGGCTACACCTTC	CASSIMNYGYTF
many	TRBV6-1	TRBJ2-5	TRBD1	TGTGCCAGCAAAAGGGACAGAACTCAAGAGACCCAGTACTTC	CASKRDRTQETQYF
many	TRBV19	TRBJ2-5	-	TGTGCCAGTAGTACCTGGGGTATGGACCAAGAGACCCAGTACTTC	CASSTWGMDQETQYF
many	TRBV9	TRBJ2-2	TRBD2	TGTGCCAGCAGCCCTCGGACTAGCGGCAACACCGGGGAGCTGTTTTTT	CASSPRTSGNTGELFF
many	TRBV5-1	TRBJ2-7	TRBD1	TGCGCCAGCAGCGGGGGAGGACAGGGGTCCTACGAGCAGTACTTC	CASSGGGQGSYEQYF
many	TRBV29-1	TRBJ2-7	TRBD1	TGCAGCGTACCGGGACAGGGGGCAAGGGAGCAGTACTTC	CSVPGQGAREQYF
-	TRBV7-9	TRBJ1-1	-	TGTGCCAGCAGCCTAACGGGGGAAGCTTTCTTT	CASSLTGEAFF
many	TRBV12-3/TRBV12-4	TRBJ2-3	-	TGTGCCAGCAGCCGCACCACAGATACGCAGTATTTT	CASSRTTDTQYF
many	TRBV7-8	TRBJ1-5	-	TGTGCCAGCAGCTTAGCGCAGGGACGCTTTGTGGGCAATCAGCCCCAGCATTTT	CASSLAQGRFVGNQPQHF
many	TRBV18	TRBJ2-3	-	TGTGCCAGCTCACCACTCCAGAGCACAGATACGCAGTATTTT	CASSPLQSTDTQYF
many	TRBV20-1	TRBJ1-5	-	TGCAGTGCTAGACCATACCCCGATAGCAGAAATCAGCCCCAGCATTTT	CSARPYPDSRNQPQHF
many	TRBV6-6	TRBJ1-1	-	TGTGCCAGCAGTTACTTTCTTCTTGCAGGGGAGGACACTGAAGCTTTCTTT	CASSYFLLAGEDTEAFF
few	TRBV28	TRBJ2-1	TRBD2	TGTGCCAGCAGTCTTTGGACTAGCGGGGGCCCAAGTTCCAATGAGCAGTTCTTC	CASSLWTSGGPSSNEQFF
many	TRBV7-2	TRBJ2-4	-	TGTGCCAGCAGCGCTAGGACGGACGGCAACATTCAGTACTTC	CASSARTDGNIQYF
many	TRBV7-2	TRBJ2-1	-	TGTGCCAGCAACCCTCAGGTCCCCTACAATGAGCAGTTCTTC	CASNPQVPYNEQFF
many	TRBV10-3	TRBJ2-1	TRBD2	TGTGCCATCACCCCCCATACTAGCGGGGGGTTCAATGAGCAGTTCTTC	CAITPHTSGGFNEQFF